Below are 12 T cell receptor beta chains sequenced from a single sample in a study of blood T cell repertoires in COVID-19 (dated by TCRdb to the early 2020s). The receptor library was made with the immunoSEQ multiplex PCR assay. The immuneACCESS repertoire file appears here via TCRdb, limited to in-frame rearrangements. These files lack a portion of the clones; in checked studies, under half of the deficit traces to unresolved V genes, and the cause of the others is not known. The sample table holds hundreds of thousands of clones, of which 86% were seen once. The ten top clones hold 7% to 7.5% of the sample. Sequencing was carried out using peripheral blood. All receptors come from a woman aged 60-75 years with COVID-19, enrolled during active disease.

The CDR3 DNA reads as TGTGCCAGCAGTTACGACAGGGTTTACAATGAGCAGTTCTTC. Amino acids: CASSYDRVYNEQFF. The rearrangement links TRBV6-5 to TRBJ2-1; 7 positions match TRBD1. The V segment lost 2 bases and the J segment 4 bases; nucleotides outside the gene matches: 2. Germline values: CDR1 MNHEY, CDR2 SVGAGI. The CDR3 spans 14 residues.

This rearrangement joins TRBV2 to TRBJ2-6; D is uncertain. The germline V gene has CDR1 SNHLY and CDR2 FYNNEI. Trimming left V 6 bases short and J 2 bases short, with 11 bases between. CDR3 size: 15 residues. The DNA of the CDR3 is TGTGCCAGCAGGACATCACGGACTGGGGCCAACGTCCTGACTTTC. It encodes CASRTSRTGANVLTF.

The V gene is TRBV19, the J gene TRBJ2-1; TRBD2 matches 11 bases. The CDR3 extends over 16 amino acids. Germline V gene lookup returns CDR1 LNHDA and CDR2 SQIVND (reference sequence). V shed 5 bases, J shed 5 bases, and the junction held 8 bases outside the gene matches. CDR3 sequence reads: CASSSTLAGVNNEQFF. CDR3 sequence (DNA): TGTGCCAGTAGTTCCACACTAGCGGGGGTGAACAATGAGCAGTTCTTC.

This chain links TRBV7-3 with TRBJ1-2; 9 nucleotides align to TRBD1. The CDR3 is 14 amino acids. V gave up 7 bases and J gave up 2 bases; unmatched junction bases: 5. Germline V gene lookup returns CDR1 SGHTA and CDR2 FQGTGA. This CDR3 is CASTGQGSNYGYTF. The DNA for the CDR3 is TGTGCCAGCACCGGACAGGGGTCGAACTATGGCTACACCTTC.

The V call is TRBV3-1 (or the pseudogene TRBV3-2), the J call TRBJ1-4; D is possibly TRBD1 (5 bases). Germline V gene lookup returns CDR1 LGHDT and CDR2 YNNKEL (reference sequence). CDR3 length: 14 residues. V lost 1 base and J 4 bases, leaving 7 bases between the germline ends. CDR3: CASSQAGFNEKLFF. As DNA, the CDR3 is TGTGCCAGCAGCCAAGCAGGGTTTAATGAAAAACTGTTTTTT.

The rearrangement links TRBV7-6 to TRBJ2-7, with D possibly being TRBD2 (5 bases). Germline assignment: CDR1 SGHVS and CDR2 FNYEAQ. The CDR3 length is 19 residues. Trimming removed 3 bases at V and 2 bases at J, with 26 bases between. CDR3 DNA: TGTGCCAGCAGCTTCAGCCCCCCTGGAGGTGGGGTGATAGCCTACGAGCAGTACTTC. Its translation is CASSFSPPGGGVIAYEQYF.

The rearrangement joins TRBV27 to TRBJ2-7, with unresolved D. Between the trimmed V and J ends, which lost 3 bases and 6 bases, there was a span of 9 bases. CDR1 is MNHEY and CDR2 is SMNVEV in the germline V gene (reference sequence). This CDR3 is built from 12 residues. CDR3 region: CASSFRRGEQYF. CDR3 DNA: TGTGCCAGCAGTTTTAGAAGAGGCGAGCAGTACTTC.

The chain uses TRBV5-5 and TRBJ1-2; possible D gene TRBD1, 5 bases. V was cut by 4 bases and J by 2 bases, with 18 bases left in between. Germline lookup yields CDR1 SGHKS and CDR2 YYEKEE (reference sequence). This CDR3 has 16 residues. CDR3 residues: CASSGGAARLNYGYTF. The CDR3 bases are TGTGCCAGCAGCGGTGGGGCGGCACGGCTGAACTATGGCTACACCTTC.

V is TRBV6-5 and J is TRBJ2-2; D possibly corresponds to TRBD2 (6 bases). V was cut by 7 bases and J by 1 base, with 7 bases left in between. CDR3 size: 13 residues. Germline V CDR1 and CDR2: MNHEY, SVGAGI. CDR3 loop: CASTRGNTGELFF. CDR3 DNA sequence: TGTGCCAGCACGCGGGGGAACACCGGGGAGCTGTTTTTT.

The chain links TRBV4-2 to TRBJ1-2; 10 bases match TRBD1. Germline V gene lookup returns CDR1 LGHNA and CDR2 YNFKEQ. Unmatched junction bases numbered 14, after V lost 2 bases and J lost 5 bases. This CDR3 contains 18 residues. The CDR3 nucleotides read TGTGCCAGCAGCCAACTGGTGGGGGGGACAGGGGCCGGGTATGGCTACACCTTC. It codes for CASSQLVGGTGAGYGYTF.

CDR3 sequence reads: CASSVLQGRSNEQFF. In DNA form, the CDR3 reads TGTGCCAGCAGCGTATTACAGGGGAGGAGCAATGAGCAGTTCTTC. The chain employs TRBV9 and TRBJ2-1; D might be TRBD1 (7 bases). V was shortened by 1 base and J by 6 bases, with 14 bases between the two germline ends. The CDR3 contains 15 residues. Germline CDR1 is SGDLS and CDR2 is YYNGEE.

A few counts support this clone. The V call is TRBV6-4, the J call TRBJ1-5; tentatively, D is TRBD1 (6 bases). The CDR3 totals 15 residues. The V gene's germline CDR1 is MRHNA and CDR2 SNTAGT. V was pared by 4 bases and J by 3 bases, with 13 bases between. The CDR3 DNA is TGTGCCAGCAGTGCCGCGTGGGGGCTCAATCAGCCCCAGCATTTT. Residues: CASSAAWGLNQPQHF.